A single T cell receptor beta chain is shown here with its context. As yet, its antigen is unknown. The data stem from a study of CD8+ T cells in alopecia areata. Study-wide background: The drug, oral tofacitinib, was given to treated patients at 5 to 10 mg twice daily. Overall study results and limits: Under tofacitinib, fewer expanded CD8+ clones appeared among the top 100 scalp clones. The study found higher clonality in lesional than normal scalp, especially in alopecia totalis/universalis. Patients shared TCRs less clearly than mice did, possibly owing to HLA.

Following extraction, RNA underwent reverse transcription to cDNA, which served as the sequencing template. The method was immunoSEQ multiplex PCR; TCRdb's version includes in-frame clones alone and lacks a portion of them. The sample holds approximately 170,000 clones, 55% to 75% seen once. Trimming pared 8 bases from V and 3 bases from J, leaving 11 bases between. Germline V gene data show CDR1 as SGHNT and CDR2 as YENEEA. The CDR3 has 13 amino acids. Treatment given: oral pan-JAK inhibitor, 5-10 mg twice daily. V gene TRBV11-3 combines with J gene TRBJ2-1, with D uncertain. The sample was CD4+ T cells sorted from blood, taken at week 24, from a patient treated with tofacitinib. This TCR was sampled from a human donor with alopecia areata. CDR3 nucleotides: TGTGCCAGCTCATTCGCAGACTACAATGAGCAGTTCTTC. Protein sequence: CASSFADYNEQFF. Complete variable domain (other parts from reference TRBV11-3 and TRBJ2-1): EAGVVQSPRYKIIEKKQPVAFWCNPISGHNTLYWYLQNLGQGPELLIRYENEEAVDDSQLPKDRFSAERLKGVDSTLKIQPAELGDSAVYLCASSFADYNEQFFGPGTRLTVL.